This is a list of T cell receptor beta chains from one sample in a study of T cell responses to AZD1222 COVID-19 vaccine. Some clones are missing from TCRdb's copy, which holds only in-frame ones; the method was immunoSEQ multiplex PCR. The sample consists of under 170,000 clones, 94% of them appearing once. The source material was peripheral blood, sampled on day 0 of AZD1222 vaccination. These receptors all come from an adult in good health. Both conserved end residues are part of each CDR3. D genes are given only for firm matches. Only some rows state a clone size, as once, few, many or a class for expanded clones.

TGTGCCAGCAGGGGACAGGGGAATTCACCCCTCCACTTT,CASRGQGNSPLHF,NA,TRBD1,TRBJ1-6,TRBV2
TGTGCCAGCAGCCCCCCGGGGATCCTAAAAGCGGGGGGCTACACCTTC,CASSPPGILKAGGYTF,NA,NA,TRBJ1-2,TRBV9
TGTGCCAGCAGTCAATCTCTAGCGGGACGTTTAAATACGCAGTATTTT,CASSQSLAGRLNTQYF,NA,TRBD2,TRBJ2-3,TRBV6-2/TRBV6-3
TGTGCCAGCGGCCGGGGAGGGCTGATCGGGGAGCTGTTTTTT,CASGRGGLIGELFF,NA,TRBD2,TRBJ2-2,TRBV27
TGTGCCAGCAGTCACAGGGAATCGGGTGGCTACACCTTC,CASSHRESGGYTF,NA,NA,TRBJ1-2,TRBV27
TGCGCCAGCAGCCAAGGGCCTGGACAGGGGCAAGAGACCCAGTACTTC,CASSQGPGQGQETQYF,NA,TRBD1,TRBJ2-5,TRBV4-1
TGTGCCTCCCGCTTGGGGTCTTCCAATTCACCCCTCCACTTT,CASRLGSSNSPLHF,NA,NA,TRBJ1-6,TRBV6-5
TGTGCCTGGAATTTCCCGGGGGGGGCCCAGTACTTC,CAWNFPGGAQYF,NA,TRBD2,TRBJ2-5,TRBV30
TGTGCCATCACCCAACCGGGGAACACTGAAGCTTTCTTT,CAITQPGNTEAFF,NA,NA,TRBJ1-1,TRBV10-3
TGTGCCAGCAGTTGGACGGATAACTATGGCTACACCTTC,CASSWTDNYGYTF,NA,NA,TRBJ1-2,TRBV6-2/TRBV6-3
TGTGCCAGTAGCCCTGGGCTGGGGACAGAACTCCAAGAGACCCAGTACTTC,CASSPGLGTELQETQYF,NA,TRBD1,TRBJ2-5,TRBV19
TGTGCCACCGAGGAATCCGGGACTTACACCGGGGAGCTGTTTTTT,CATEESGTYTGELFF,NA,NA,TRBJ2-2,TRBV15
TGTGCCAGCAGCTGGAAGACAGGGGATAATTCACCCCTCCACTTT,CASSWKTGDNSPLHF,NA,TRBD1,TRBJ1-6,TRBV5-4
TGTGCCAGCAGCCCGACGGCTCAGTATAATTCACCCCTCCACTTT,CASSPTAQYNSPLHF,once,NA,TRBJ1-6,TRBV2
TGCGCCAGCAGCTCCGGGACCTCCTACACAGATACGCAGTATTTT,CASSSGTSYTDTQYF,NA,NA,TRBJ2-3,TRBV5-1
TGTGCCAGCAGCTTGACGGGGACCCAGTACTTC,CASSLTGTQYF,NA,NA,TRBJ2-5,TRBV7-2
TGTGCCAGCAGCCCCGTGGGTAGCGGGAGGTCTGGGGCCAACGTCCTGACTTTC,CASSPVGSGRSGANVLTF,NA,TRBD2,TRBJ2-6,TRBV3-1/TRBV3-2
TGTGCCAGCAGTAGCGGGGGGGACGCAGATACGCAGTATTTT,CASSSGGDADTQYF,NA,TRBD2,TRBJ2-3,TRBV6-4
TGTGCCAGTCCGCGGAGCACGAACACCGGGGAGCTGTTTTTT,CASPRSTNTGELFF,NA,NA,TRBJ2-2,TRBV7-8
TGTGCCAGTAGTACAGGGGGCAGACGGCAGCCCCAGCATTTT,CASSTGGRRQPQHF,NA,TRBD1,TRBJ1-5,TRBV19
TGCGCCAGCAGTGAGTCAGGTGGAAGAGGCATGAACACTGAAGCTTTCTTT,CASSESGGRGMNTEAFF,NA,NA,TRBJ1-1,TRBV10-1
TGTGCCAGCAGCTTAGGTGGGGCCCCGAACACTGAAGCTTTCTTT,CASSLGGAPNTEAFF,once,NA,TRBJ1-1,TRBV7-2
TGTGCCAGCAGATGGGACATGAACACTGAAGCTTTCTTT,CASRWDMNTEAFF,NA,NA,TRBJ1-1,TRBV27